One and the same sample provided the 2 T cell receptor beta chains below, sequenced in a study of Graves' ophthalmopathy and Graves' hyperthyroidism. Amplification of TCR beta CDR3 regions used RNA transcripts. RT-PCR was first run with HTBI primers, then multiplex PCR in a second round. TCRdb re-called the multiplex PCR reads through MiXCR, storing one row per CDR3 protein. The table records around 470,000 distinct CDR3 sequences, around 14% of them present only once. The specimen sequenced was blood. The receptors shown here come from a woman aged 25-40 years with Graves' ophthalmopathy.

J is TRBJ2-3 and V is TRBV11-3; D gene unclear. Trimming pared 5 bases from V and 6 bases from J, leaving 9 bases between. CDR1 and CDR2 (germline): SGHNT, YENEEA. The CDR3 runs to 12 residues. CDR3 nucleotide sequence: TGTGCCAGCAGCATTCACGTGGATACGCAGTATTTT. As protein: CASSIHVDTQYF. Full variable domain (missing parts from reference TRBV11-3 and TRBJ2-3): EAGVVQSPRYKIIEKKQPVAFWCNPISGHNTLYWYLQNLGQGPELLIRYENEEAVDDSQLPKDRFSAERLKGVDSTLKIQPAELGDSAVYLCASSIHVDTQYFGPGTRLTVL.

There are many counts of this clonotype. The J gene is TRBJ1-1, the V gene TRBV6-5; D may be TRBD1 (5 bases). With 4 bases removed from V and 9 bases from J, the gap between germline ends came to 12 bases. Germline lookup yields CDR1 MNHEY and CDR2 SVGAGI. There are 12 residues in the CDR3. The CDR3 spells CASSSGGGKAFF. CDR3 bases: TGTGCCAGCAGTTCCGGGGGGGGTAAAGCTTTCTTT.